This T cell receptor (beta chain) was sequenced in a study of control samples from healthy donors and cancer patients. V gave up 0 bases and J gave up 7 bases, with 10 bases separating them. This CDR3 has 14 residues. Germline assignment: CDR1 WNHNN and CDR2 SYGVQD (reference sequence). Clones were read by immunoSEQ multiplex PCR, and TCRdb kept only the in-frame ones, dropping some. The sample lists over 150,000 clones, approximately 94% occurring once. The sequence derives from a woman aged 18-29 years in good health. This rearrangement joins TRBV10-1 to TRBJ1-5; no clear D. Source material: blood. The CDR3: CASSESREGQPQHF. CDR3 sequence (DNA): TGCGCCAGCAGTGAGTCGCGGGAAGGACAGCCCCAGCATTTT.